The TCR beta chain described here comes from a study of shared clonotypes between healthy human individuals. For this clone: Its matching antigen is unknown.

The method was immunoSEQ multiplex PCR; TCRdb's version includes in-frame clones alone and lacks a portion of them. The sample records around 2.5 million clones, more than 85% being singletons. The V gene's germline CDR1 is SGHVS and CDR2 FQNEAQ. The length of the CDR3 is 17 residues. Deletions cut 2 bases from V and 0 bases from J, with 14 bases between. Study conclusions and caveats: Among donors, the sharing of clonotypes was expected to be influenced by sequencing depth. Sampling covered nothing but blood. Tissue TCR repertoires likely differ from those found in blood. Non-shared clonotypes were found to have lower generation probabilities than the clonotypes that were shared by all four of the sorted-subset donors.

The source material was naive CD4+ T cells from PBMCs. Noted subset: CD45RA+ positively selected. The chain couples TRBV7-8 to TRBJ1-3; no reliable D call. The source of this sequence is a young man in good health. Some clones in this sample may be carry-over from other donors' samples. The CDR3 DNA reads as TGTGCCAGCAGCTTAACCCGTCCTGTCCACTCTGGAAACACCATATATTTT. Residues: CASSLTRPVHSGNTIYF.